This entry concerns a single T cell receptor beta chain. The protocol was immunoSEQ multiplex PCR, while the TCRdb copy is restricted to in-frame clones and leaves out a portion. This table holds over 200,000 clones, over 80% found once. This specimen belongs to a study of blood T cell repertoires in COVID-19. V dropped 0 bases and J dropped 3; count of bases not matched to a gene: 11. The CDR3 totals 17 residues. Germline-derived CDR1 and CDR2 are KGHSH and LQKENI. The chain combines TRBV18 with TRBJ2-7, with 7 bases fitting TRBD2. This sequence originates from a man aged 30 to 45 with COVID-19, enrolled during active disease. Sequencing was carried out using peripheral blood. CDR3 sequence reads: CASSPPAGSGGNYEQYF. The CDR3 DNA sequence: TGTGCCAGCTCACCACCTGCAGGATCGGGGGGAAACTACGAGCAGTACTTC.